The next 3 T cell receptor beta chains were all read from a single sample in a study of vaccination and CD4 T cells after COVID-19. Their antigens are not known. Stated treatment: roughly ten-day PBMC culture with coronavirus spike peptide pools or control peptides (ViraFEST assay). Oncomine TCR Beta short-read sequencing was applied to DNA from cultured CD4+ T cells. MiXCR, run by TCRdb on the PCR reads, gives a single entry per CDR3 protein. There are about 25,000 distinct CDR3 sequences in the sample; around 45% occur only once, and 5% to 6.5% lies in the top ten. Sequenced input: CD4+ T cells from blood, cultured in vitro. The receptors were gathered from a human donor who had recovered from COVID-19.

This sequence joins TRBV24-1 and TRBJ2-6, with D possibly being TRBD1 (6 bases). Germline V gene sequence: CDR1 KGHDR, CDR2 SFDVKD. The ends were cut back, 5 bases at V and 0 bases at J, with 7 bases in the middle. The CDR3 contains 15 residues. The CDR3 loop is CATSGGRSGANVLTF. The CDR3 region has the DNA TGTGCCACCAGTGGGGGGCGCTCTGGGGCCAACGTCCTGACTTTC.

The rearrangement links TRBV2 to TRBJ2-5, with D perhaps given as TRBD1 or TRBD2 (5 bases each). The CDR3 runs 14 residues. Trimming shortened V by 8 bases and J by 2 bases, and 15 bases separated the two germline ends. Germline CDR1 SNHLY, CDR2 FYNNEI. CDR3 amino acids: CASRVPGLQETQYF. The CDR3 DNA sequence: TGTGCCAGCCGCGTCCCGGGGCTACAAGAGACCCAGTACTTC.

This chain connects TRBV6-2 or TRBV6-3 to TRBJ1-5; 9 nucleotides align to TRBD1. Germline V lookup: CDR1 MNHEY, CDR2 SVGEGT. This CDR3 has 15 amino acids. Trimming at V came to 6 bases and at J to 0 bases, leaving 3 bases not matched to a gene. The CDR3 region has the DNA TGTGCCAGCAGGAGGGGACAGGGTAGCAATCAGCCCCAGCATTTT. Its protein product is CASRRGQGSNQPQHF.